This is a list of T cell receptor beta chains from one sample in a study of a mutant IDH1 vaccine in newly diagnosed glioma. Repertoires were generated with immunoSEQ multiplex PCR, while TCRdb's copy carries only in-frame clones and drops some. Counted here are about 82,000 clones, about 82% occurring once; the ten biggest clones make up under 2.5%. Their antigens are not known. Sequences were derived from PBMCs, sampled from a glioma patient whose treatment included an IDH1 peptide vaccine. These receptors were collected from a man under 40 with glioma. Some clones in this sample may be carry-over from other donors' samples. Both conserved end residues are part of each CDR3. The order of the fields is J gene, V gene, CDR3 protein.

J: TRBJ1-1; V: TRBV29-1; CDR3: CSVKTSTEAFF
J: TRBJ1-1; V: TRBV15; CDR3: CATSRFSGDTEAFF
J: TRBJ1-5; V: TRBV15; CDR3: CATSRDRAGANQPQHF
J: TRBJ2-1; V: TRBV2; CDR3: CASSVGQGVDEQFF
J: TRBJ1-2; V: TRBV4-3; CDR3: CASSPPTTGGDGYTF
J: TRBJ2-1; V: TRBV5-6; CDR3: CASSSPSSSYNEQFF
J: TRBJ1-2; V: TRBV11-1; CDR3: CASSPRGTEHYGYTF
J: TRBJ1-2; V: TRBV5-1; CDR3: CASSPGQGEYGYTF
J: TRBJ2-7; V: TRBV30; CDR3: CAWSPTGEQYF
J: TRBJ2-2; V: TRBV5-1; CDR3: CASRLAYTGELFF
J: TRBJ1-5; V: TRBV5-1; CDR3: CASSLGAGTHSNQPQHF
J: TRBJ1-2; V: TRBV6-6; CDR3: CASSYDSYYGYTF
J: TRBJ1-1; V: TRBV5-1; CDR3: CASSLMTGRNTEAFF
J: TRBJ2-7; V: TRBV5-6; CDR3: CASSLGTGYEQYF
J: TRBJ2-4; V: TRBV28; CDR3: CASSQPGQYAKNIQYF
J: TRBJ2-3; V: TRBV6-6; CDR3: CASSRGDTDTQYF
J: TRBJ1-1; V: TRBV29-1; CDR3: CSVPNRVNTEAFF
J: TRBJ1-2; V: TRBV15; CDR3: CATSRTRQNYGYTF
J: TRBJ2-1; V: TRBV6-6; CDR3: CASTDLRSYNEQFF
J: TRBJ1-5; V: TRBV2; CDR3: CASSGDGNQPQHF
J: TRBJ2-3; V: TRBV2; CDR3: CASNLATDTQYF
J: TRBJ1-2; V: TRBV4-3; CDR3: CASSQDGRNYGYTF
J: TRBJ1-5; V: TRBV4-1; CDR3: CASSLNRVLSNQPQHF
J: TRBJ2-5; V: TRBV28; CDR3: CASSFPGLAGEGLGETQYF
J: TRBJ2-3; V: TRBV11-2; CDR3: CASSQIQGPRDTQYF
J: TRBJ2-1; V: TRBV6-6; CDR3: CASSYSGANEQFF
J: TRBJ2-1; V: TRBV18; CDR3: CASSPPNNDEQFF
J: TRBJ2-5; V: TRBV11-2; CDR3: CASSLVPSGGQETQYF
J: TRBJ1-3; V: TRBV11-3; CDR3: CASSLTGGPGNTIYF
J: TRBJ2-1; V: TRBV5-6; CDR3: CASSLSYNEQFF
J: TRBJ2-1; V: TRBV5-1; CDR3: CASSPTNNEQFF